The 18 T cell receptor beta chains given below trace back to one sample, sequenced in a study of T cell responses to AZD1222 COVID-19 vaccine. TCRdb's table, derived via immunoSEQ multiplex PCR, lists solely in-frame clones and lacks some. The table lists more than 85,000 clones, around 87% of them singletons. The input for sequencing was peripheral blood, taken 28 days after the second AZD1222 dose. These receptors originate from an adult who received the AZD1222 COVID-19 vaccine.

The V and J genes are TRBV5-1 and TRBJ2-7, with TRBD1 identical over 8 bases. The ends lost 4 bases at V and 5 bases at J; junction bases unmatched: 14. Per germline, CDR1 SGHRS and CDR2 YFSETQ. This CDR3 is built from 16 residues. DNA of the CDR3: TGCGCCAGCAGCCGGACAGGGTCCCAACGCCTCGACGAGCAGTACTTC. Protein sequence: CASSRTGSQRLDEQYF.

This chain links TRBV2 with TRBJ2-1; TRBD2 agrees at 11 bases. The germline CDR1 and CDR2 sequences are SNHLY and FYNNEI. The CDR3 is 13 amino acids. The V segment lost 7 bases and the J segment 7 bases; nucleotides outside the gene matches: 3. The CDR3 is CASKTSGSNEQFF. The CDR3, as DNA: TGTGCCAGCAAAACTAGCGGGAGTAATGAGCAGTTCTTC.

The V call is TRBV20-1, the J call TRBJ1-1; D unresolved. V lost 8 bases, J lost 4 bases, and 11 bases lay in between. Germline CDR1 is DFQATT and CDR2 is SNEGSKA (reference sequence). CDR3 length: 11 amino acids. The chain's CDR3 is CSSILSTEAFF. CDR3 coding DNA: TGCAGTTCCATTCTTAGCACTGAAGCTTTCTTT.

In DNA, the CDR3 is TGTGCCAGCAGCTCCTTGCTAGCGGGGGGATCTGGGGGTACGCAGTATTTT. It translates to CASSSLLAGGSGGTQYF. This rearrangement joins TRBV11-2 to TRBJ2-3; 11 nucleotides agree with TRBD2. Trimming took 4 bases from V and 8 from J; bases not matched to a gene: 14. This CDR3 has 17 residues. In germline, CDR1 is SGHAT, CDR2 FQNNGV. Full variable domain (rest looked up from reference TRBV11-2 and TRBJ2-3): EAGVAQSPRYKIIEKRQSVAFWCNPISGHATLYWYQQILGQGPKLLIQFQNNGVVDDSQLPKDRFSAERLKGVDSTLKIQPAKLEDSAVYLCASSSLLAGGSGGTQYFGPGTRLTVL.

The J gene is TRBJ1-1, the V gene TRBV10-3; D perhaps matches TRBD1 (5 bases). Germline-derived CDR1 and CDR2 are ENHRY and SYGVKD. Trimming removed 0 bases at V and 0 bases at J, with 14 bases between. This CDR3 contains 17 residues. CDR3 sequence (DNA): TGTGCCATCAGTGAGTCGACGGGACGGGGAATGAACACTGAAGCTTTCTTT. It specifies CAISESTGRGMNTEAFF.

CDR3 region: CASSSEPRQTVRNTEAFF. The CDR3 region has the DNA TGCGCCAGCAGCTCTGAGCCCCGACAGACCGTGAGGAACACTGAAGCTTTCTTT. The chain couples TRBV5-1 to TRBJ1-1; a possible D gene is TRBD1 (5 bases). Trimming took off 3 bases at V and 1 base at J, with 22 bases between the two ends. The CDR3 has 18 amino acids. Germline values: CDR1 SGHRS, CDR2 YFSETQ.

The chain uses TRBV7-2 and TRBJ2-3, with 9 bases fitting TRBD2. Germline V gene sequence: CDR1 SGHTA, CDR2 FQGNSA. J gave up 9 bases and V 0 bases, and 13 bases lay outside the gene matches. The CDR3 extends over 17 amino acids. For the CDR3, the DNA is TGTGCCAGCAGCTTAGCCCCCGCGGGGGGGCCCCTTTACACGCAGTATTTT. The encoded protein is CASSLAPAGGPLYTQYF. Filled out from reference TRBV7-2 and TRBJ2-3, the complete variable domain reads GAGVSQSPSNKVTEKGKDVELRCDPISGHTALYWYRQSLGQGLEFLIYFQGNSAPDKSGLPSDRFSAERTGGSVSTLTIQRTQQEDSAVYLCASSLAPAGGPLYTQYFGPGTRLTVL.

The chain is built from TRBV11-3 and TRBJ1-2, with D perhaps matching TRBD1 (6 bases). Trimming left V 5 bases short and J 6 bases short, with 22 bases between. CDR3 size: 16 residues. Germline V CDR1 and CDR2: SGHNT, YENEEA. This CDR3 reads CASSMGFGTLFHGYTF. DNA of the CDR3: TGTGCCAGCAGCATGGGGTTTGGGACACTCTTCCATGGCTACACCTTC.

The chain carries TRBV7-9 and TRBJ1-6; a possible D gene is TRBD1 (5 bases). Germline CDR1 reads SEHNR; CDR2 reads FQNEAQ (reference sequence). This CDR3 is 16 amino acids long. Trimming removed 0 bases from V and 6 bases from J, with 12 bases in between. CDR3 amino acids: CASSLAGEGSNSPLHF. The CDR3 DNA is TGTGCCAGCAGCTTAGCAGGGGAGGGGTCTAATTCACCCCTCCACTTT.

This chain joins TRBV7-9 and TRBJ1-1; 10 positions agree with TRBD1. CDR1 is SEHNR, CDR2 FQNEAQ, per germline (reference sequence). CDR3 length equals 16 residues. After removal of 4 bases from V and 8 bases from J, the junction contained 13 bases not matched to a gene. Here the CDR3 reads CASSYPGQGTEREAFF. CDR3 bases: TGTGCCAGCAGCTATCCGGGACAGGGGACCGAACGGGAAGCTTTCTTT.

This clone showed up just once. This chain connects TRBV10-3 to TRBJ2-7; 7 bases are shared with TRBD1. Germline V gene lookup returns CDR1 ENHRY and CDR2 SYGVKD. V trimming: 4 bases; J trimming: 1 base; junction bases outside the gene matches: 7. CDR3 size: 15 residues. DNA for the CDR3: TGTGCCATCAGTGTTGTGGTCAGGGGGTCCTACGAGCAGTACTTC. It translates to CAISVVVRGSYEQYF.

The chain has TRBV6-5 and TRBJ2-7, with 8 bases that match TRBD2. Germline lookup yields CDR1 MNHEY and CDR2 SVGAGI. V trimming: 6 bases; J trimming: 5 bases; junction bases outside the gene matches: 6. The CDR3 has 13 residues. CDR3 sequence (DNA): TGTGCCAGCAGACCCGGGAGGGGGGACGAGCAGTACTTC. Translating gives CASRPGRGDEQYF.

This chain joins TRBV4-3 and TRBJ2-7; 7 bases fit TRBD2. This CDR3 spans 14 amino acids. Trimming at V came to 0 bases and at J to 5 bases, leaving 4 bases not matched to a gene. Germline CDR1 and CDR2: LGHNA and YSLEER. The chain's CDR3 is CASSQEPLANEQYF. In DNA, the CDR3 is TGCGCCAGCAGCCAAGAGCCACTAGCGAACGAGCAGTACTTC.

This chain joins TRBV18 and TRBJ2-7, with D tentatively TRBD1 (6 bases). Germline CDR1 KGHSH, CDR2 LQKENI. The CDR3 totals 13 residues. Trimming pared 1 base from V and 5 bases from J, leaving 9 bases between. The DNA of the CDR3 is TGTGCCAGCTCACCACGACAGGCCAACGAGCAGTACTTC. It codes for CASSPRQANEQYF.

V usage is TRBV4-2 and J usage is TRBJ2-2, with 12 bases lining up with TRBD2. Losses at the gene ends were 1 base for V and 10 bases for J; bases not matched to a gene: 10. The CDR3 has 17 residues. The germline CDR1 and CDR2 sequences are LGHNA and YNFKEQ. The CDR3 coding sequence is TGTGCCAGCAGCCAAGGAACTCTAGCGGGGGGGCTGTTGGAGCTGTTTTTT. This codes for CASSQGTLAGGLLELFF.

The V gene is TRBV7-2, the J gene TRBJ2-1; no definite D call. Trimming took off 0 bases at V and 8 bases at J, with 14 bases between the two ends. This CDR3 spans 15 amino acids. Germline V gene data show CDR1 as SGHTA and CDR2 as FQGNSA. Here the CDR3 reads CASSLALDSRHEQFF. Here the CDR3 DNA reads TGTGCCAGCAGCTTAGCTCTAGACTCCCGGCATGAGCAGTTCTTC.

The chain links TRBV4-2 to TRBJ2-7; TRBD2 agrees at 10 bases. The CDR3 covers 16 residues. J lost 3 bases, V lost 4 bases, and 9 bases had no gene match. From germline, CDR1 is LGHNA and CDR2 YNFKEQ. DNA for the CDR3: TGTGCCAGCAGCCTAGAAAGATGGACTAGCGGCTACGAGCAGTACTTC. Encoded protein: CASSLERWTSGYEQYF.

This chain connects TRBV9 to TRBJ1-2; 10 nucleotides match TRBD1. V gave up 0 bases and J gave up 8 bases; unmatched junction bases: 10. Per germline, CDR1 SGDLS and CDR2 YYNGEE. The CDR3 sequence is 16 residues long. CDR3 sequence: CASSVEVTGGAKGYTF. CDR3 DNA: TGTGCCAGCAGCGTAGAAGTGACAGGGGGCGCGAAAGGCTACACCTTC.